This T cell receptor (beta chain) was captured in a study of shared T cell receptors in the human thymus. Sequenced by immunoSEQ multiplex PCR; TCRdb stores in-frame clones only, minus some. The table lists over 450,000 clones, about four fifths of them singletons. Germline V gives CDR1 ENHRY, CDR2 SYGVKD. The V end lost 4 bases, the J end lost 6 bases, and 22 bases lay between the germline ends. The CDR3 loop spans 16 amino acids. These data are also associated with another study on human thymus T cells. That report notes: V and J gene usage appeared biased in thymic and blood repertoires.

The chain is built from TRBV10-3 and TRBJ2-7, with D maybe TRBD1 (6 bases). Specimen: thymocytes. The receptor was isolated from a boy under three years old with a congenital heart defect. CDR3 DNA sequence: TGTGCCATCAGTGGACAGGCCACAGAAGAGTTTTGCGAGCAGTACTTC. Translation gives CAISGQATEEFCEQYF.